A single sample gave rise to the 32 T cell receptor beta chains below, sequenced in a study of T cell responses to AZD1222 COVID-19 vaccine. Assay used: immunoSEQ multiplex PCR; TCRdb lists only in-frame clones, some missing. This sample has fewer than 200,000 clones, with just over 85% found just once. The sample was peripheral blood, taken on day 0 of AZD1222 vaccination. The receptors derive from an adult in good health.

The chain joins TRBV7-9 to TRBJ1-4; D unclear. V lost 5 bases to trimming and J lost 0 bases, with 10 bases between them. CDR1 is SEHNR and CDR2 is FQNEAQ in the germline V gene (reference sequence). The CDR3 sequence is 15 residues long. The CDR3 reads CASSPRGSTNEKLFF. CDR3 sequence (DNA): TGTGCCAGCAGCCCCCGGGGATCAACTAATGAAAAACTGTTTTTT.

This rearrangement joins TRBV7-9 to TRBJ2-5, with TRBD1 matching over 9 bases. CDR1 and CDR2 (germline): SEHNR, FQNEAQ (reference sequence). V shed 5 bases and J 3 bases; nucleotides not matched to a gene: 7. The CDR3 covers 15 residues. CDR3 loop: CASSERTGDKETQYF. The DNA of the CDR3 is TGTGCCAGCAGCGAGCGGACAGGGGATAAAGAGACCCAGTACTTC.

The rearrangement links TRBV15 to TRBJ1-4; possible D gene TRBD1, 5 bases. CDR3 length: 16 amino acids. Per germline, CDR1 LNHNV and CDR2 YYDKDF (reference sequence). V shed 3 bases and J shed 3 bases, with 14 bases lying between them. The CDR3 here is CATSSPGPSANEKLFF. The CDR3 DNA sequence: TGTGCCACCAGCAGTCCGGGGCCCTCAGCTAATGAAAAACTGTTTTTT.

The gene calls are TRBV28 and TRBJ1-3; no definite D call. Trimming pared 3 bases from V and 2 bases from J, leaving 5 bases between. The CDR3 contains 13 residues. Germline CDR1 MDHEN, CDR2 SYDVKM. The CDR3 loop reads CASSFWAGNTIYF. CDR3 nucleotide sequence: TGTGCCAGCAGTTTCTGGGCTGGAAACACCATATATTTT. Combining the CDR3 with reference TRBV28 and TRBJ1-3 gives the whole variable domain DVKVTQSSRYLVKRTGEKVFLECVQDMDHENMFWYRQDPGLGLRLIYFSYDVKMKEKGDIPEGYSVSREKKERFSLILESASTNQTSMYLCASSFWAGNTIYFGEGSWLTVV.

In nucleotides, the CDR3 is TGTGCCAGCAGCGTACGGGGCCCCCCAGAGACCCAGTACTTC. Its translation is CASSVRGPPETQYF. The V and J genes are TRBV9 and TRBJ2-5; the D gene could be TRBD1 or TRBD2 (5 bases each). In germline, CDR1 is SGDLS, CDR2 YYNGEE. V was shortened by 1 base and J by 4 bases, with 11 bases between the two germline ends. CDR3 length equals 14 residues.

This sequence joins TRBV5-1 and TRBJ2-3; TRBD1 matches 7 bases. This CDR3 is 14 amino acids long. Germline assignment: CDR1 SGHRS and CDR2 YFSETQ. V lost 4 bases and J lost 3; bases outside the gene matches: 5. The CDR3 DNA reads TGCGCCAGCAGCCCCTCACAGGGGACAGATACGCAGTATTTT. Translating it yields CASSPSQGTDTQYF.

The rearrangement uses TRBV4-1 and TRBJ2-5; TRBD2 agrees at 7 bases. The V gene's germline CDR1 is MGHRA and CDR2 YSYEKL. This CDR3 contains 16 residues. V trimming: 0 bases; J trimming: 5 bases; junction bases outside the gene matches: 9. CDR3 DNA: TGCGCCAGCAGCCAAGATCTGGGGGGGGTGAGTGAGACCCAGTACTTC. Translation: CASSQDLGGVSETQYF.

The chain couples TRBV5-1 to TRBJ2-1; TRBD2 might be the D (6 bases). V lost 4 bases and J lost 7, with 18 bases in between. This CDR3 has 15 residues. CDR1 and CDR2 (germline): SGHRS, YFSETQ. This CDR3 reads CASSLLTREGNEQFF. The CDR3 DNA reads TGCGCCAGCAGCCTCCTGACTAGAGAGGGGAATGAGCAGTTCTTC.

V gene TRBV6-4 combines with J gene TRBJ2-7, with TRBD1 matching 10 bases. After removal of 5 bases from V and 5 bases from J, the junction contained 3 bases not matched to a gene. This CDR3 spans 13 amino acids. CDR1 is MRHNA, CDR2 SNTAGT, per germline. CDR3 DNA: TGTGCCAGCAGTACCGGGACAGGGGACGAGCAGTACTTC. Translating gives CASSTGTGDEQYF.

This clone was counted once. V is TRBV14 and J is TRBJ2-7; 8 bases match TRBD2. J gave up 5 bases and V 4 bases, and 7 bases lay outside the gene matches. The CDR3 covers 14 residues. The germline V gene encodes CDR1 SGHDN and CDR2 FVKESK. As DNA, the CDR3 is TGTGCCAGCAGCCTTCGGGGGGGCCGGAACGAGCAGTACTTC. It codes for CASSLRGGRNEQYF.

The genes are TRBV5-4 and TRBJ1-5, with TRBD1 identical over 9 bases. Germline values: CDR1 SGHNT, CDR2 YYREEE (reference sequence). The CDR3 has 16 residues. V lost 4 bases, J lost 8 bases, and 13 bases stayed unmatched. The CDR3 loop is CASSVTGGQGLEPQHF. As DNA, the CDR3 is TGTGCCAGCAGCGTTACGGGAGGACAGGGGCTTGAGCCCCAGCATTTT.

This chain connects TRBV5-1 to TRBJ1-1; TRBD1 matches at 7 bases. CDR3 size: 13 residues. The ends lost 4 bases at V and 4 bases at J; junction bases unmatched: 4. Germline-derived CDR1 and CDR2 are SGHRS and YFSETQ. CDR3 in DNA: TGCGCCAGCAGCCTGGGACAGTTCACTGAAGCTTTCTTT. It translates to CASSLGQFTEAFF.

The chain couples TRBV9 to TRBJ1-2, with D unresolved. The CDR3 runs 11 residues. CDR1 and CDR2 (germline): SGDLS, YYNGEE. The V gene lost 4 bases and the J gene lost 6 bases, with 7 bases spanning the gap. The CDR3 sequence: CASSPSDGYTF. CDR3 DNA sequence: TGTGCCAGCAGCCCCTCGGATGGCTACACCTTC.

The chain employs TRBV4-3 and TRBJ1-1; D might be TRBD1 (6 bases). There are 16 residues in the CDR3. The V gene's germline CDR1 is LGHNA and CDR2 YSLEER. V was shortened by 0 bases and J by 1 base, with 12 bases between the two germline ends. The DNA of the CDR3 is TGCGCCAGCAGCCAAGATCCCCCACAGGGGAACACTGAAGCTTTCTTT. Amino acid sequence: CASSQDPPQGNTEAFF.

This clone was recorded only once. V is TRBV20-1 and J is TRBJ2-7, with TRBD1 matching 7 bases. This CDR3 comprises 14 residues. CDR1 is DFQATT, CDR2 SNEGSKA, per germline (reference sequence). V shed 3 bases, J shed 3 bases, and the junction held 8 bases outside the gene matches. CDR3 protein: CSASRQGDVYEQYF. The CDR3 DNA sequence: TGCAGTGCTAGTCGACAGGGTGATGTCTACGAGCAGTACTTC.

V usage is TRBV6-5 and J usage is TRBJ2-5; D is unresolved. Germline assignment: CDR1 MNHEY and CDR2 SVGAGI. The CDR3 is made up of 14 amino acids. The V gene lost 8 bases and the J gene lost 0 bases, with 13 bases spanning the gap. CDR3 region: CASARGGNQETQYF. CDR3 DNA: TGTGCCAGCGCCAGAGGCGGAAACCAAGAGACCCAGTACTTC.

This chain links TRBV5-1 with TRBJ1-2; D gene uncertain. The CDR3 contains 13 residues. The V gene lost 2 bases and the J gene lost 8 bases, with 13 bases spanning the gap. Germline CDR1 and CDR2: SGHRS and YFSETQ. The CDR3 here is CASSFTGLRGYTF. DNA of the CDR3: TGCGCCAGCAGCTTTACGGGTCTACGGGGCTACACCTTC.

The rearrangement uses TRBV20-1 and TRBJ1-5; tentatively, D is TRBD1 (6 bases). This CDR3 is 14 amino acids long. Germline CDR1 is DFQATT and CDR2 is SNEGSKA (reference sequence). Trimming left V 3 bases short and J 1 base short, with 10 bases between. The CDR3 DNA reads TGCAGTGCTAGTGAGGGGGAGAGCAATCAGCCCCAGCATTTT. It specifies CSASEGESNQPQHF.

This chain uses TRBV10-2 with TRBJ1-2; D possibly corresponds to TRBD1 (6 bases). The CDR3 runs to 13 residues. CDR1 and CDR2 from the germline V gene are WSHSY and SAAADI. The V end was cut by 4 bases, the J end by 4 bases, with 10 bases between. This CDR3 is CASSAGGSYGYTF. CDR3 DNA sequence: TGCGCCAGCAGTGCGGGGGGCTCCTATGGCTACACCTTC.

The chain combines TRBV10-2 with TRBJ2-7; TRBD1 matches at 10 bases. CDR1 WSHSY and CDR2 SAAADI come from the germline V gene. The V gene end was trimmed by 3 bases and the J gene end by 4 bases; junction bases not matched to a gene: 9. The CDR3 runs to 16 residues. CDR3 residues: CASSDRDRGARYEQYF. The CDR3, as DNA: TGCGCCAGCAGTGACCGGGACAGGGGCGCCAGGTACGAGCAGTACTTC.

CDR3 sequence reads: CSASQPLAVNQPQHF. The CDR3, as DNA: TGCAGTGCTAGTCAACCCTTGGCGGTCAATCAGCCCCAGCATTTT. The chain is built from TRBV20-1 and TRBJ1-5; no firm D call. The CDR3 totals 15 residues. V lost 3 bases, J lost 3 bases, and 15 bases lay in between. CDR1 is DFQATT, CDR2 SNEGSKA, per germline (reference sequence).

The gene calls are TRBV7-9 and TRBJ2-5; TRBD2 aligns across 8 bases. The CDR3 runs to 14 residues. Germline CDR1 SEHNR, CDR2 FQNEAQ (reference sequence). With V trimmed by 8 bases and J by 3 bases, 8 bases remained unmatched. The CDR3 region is CASESGRREETQYF. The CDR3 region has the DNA TGTGCCAGCGAGAGCGGGAGACGCGAAGAGACCCAGTACTTC.

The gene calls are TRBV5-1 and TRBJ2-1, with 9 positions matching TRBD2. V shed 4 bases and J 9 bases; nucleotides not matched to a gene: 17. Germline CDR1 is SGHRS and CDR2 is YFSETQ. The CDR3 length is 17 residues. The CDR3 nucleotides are TGCGCCAGCAGCCCACTAGGGGCGGGAGGGCCTTTCACTGAGCAGTTCTTC. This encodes CASSPLGAGGPFTEQFF.

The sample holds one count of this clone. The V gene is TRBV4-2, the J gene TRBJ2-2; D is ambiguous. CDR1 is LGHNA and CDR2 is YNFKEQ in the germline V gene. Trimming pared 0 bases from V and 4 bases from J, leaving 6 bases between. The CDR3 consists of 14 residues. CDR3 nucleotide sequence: TGTGCCAGCAGCCAAGATTCTCTCACCGGGGAGCTGTTTTTT. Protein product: CASSQDSLTGELFF.

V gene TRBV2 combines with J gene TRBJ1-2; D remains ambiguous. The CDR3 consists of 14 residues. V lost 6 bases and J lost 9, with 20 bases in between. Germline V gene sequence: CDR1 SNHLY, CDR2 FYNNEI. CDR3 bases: TGTGCCAGCAGCCCCAGACTAAATGGGGAGAGCTACACCTTC. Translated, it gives CASSPRLNGESYTF. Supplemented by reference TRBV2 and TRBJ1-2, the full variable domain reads EPEVTQTPSHQVTQMGQEVILRCVPISNHLYFYWYRQILGQKVEFLVSFYNNEISEKSEIFDDQFSVERPDGSNFTLKIRSTKLEDSAMYFCASSPRLNGESYTFGSGTRLTVV.

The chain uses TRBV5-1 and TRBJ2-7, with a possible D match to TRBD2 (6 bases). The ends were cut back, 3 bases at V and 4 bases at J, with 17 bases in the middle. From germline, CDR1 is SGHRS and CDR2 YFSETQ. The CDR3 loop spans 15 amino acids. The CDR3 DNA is TGCGCCAGCAGCTCAACGGGGAGCGGGCCATACGAGCAGTACTTC. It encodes CASSSTGSGPYEQYF.

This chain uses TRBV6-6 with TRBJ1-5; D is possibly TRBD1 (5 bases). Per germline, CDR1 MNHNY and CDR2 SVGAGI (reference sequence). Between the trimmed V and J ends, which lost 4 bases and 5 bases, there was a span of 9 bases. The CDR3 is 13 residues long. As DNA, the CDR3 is TGTGCCAGCAGTTTGGGGGTATATCAGCCCCAGCATTTT. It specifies CASSLGVYQPQHF.

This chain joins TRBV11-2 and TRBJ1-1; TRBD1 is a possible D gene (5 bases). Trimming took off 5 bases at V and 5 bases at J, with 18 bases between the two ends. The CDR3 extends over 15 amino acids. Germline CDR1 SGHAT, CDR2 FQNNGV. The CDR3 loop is CASSLRVQRGTEAFF. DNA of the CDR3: TGTGCCAGCAGCCTCAGGGTCCAAAGGGGAACTGAAGCTTTCTTT.

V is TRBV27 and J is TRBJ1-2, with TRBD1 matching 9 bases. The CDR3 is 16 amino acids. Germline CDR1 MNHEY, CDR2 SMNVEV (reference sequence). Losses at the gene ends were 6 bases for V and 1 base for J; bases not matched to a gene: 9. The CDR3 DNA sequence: TGTGCCAGCAGCCCTATTGCGGGACAGGGTAACTATGGCTACACCTTC. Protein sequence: CASSPIAGQGNYGYTF.

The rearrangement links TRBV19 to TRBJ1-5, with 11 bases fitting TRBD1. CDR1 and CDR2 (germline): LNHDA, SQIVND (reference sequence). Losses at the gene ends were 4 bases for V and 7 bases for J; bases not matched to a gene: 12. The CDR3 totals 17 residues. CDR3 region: CASSTQTLGTGGQPQHF. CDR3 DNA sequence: TGTGCCAGTAGTACGCAAACGCTGGGGACAGGGGGACAGCCCCAGCATTTT.

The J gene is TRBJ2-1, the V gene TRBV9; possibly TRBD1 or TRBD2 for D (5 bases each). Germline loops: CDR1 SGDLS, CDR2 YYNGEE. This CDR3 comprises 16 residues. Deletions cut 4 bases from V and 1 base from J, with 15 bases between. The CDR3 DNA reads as TGTGCCAGCAGCCCACCCGACAGACTATCCTACAATGAGCAGTTCTTC. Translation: CASSPPDRLSYNEQFF.

The CDR3 coding sequence is TGTGCCAGCAGCTTAGTAGGGCCCGAGCAGTACTTC. This sequence encodes CASSLVGPEQYF. This chain uses TRBV11-2 with TRBJ2-7, with D hard to call. V was trimmed by 1 base and J by 6 bases, leaving 7 bases between them. Germline lookup yields CDR1 SGHAT and CDR2 FQNNGV. CDR3 size: 12 residues.